The next 16 T cell receptor beta chains were all read from a single sample in a study of shared clonotypes between healthy human individuals. Naive CD8 populations comprised CD45RO-negative cells positively selected for CCR7, excluding terminally differentiated effector memory CD45RA+ cells. Some clones are missing from TCRdb's copy, which holds only in-frame ones; the method was immunoSEQ multiplex PCR. The sample holds 1.5 million to 2.5 million clones, over 85% seen once. Specimen: naive CD8+ T cells sorted from blood. All receptors derive from a man younger than 35 in good health.

This clone was recorded only once. The chain couples TRBV7-8 to TRBJ2-3; the D call may be TRBD1 or TRBD2 (5 bases each). The CDR3 is 15 residues long. Germline-derived CDR1 and CDR2 are SGHVS and FQNEAQ. Trimming cost V 4 bases and J 7 bases, with 18 bases left between them. CDR3 sequence (DNA): TGTGCCAGCAGCTCAGATCGGGGCAGTTTGTATACGCAGTATTTT. It translates to CASSSDRGSLYTQYF. The whole variable domain, filled in from reference TRBV7-8 and TRBJ2-3, reads GAGVSQSPRYKVAKRGQDVALRCDPISGHVSLFWYQQALGQGPEFLTYFQNEAQLDKSGLPSDRFFAERPEGSVSTLKIQRTQQEDSAVYLCASSSDRGSLYTQYFGPGTRLTVL.

About this clone: Other DNA sequences in the same sample also yield this CDR3. The chain is built from TRBV7-9 and TRBJ2-3; D gene uncertain. CDR1 SEHNR and CDR2 FQNEAQ come from the germline V gene (reference sequence). This CDR3 has 14 amino acids. Trimming removed 1 base from V and 0 bases from J, with 5 bases in between. In DNA form, the CDR3 reads TGTGCCAGCAGCTTAGTCGGAAGCACAGATACGCAGTATTTT. Its translation: CASSLVGSTDTQYF.

This clone was seen once. CDR3 loop: CASSFAGQYEQYF. CDR3 coding DNA: TGTGCCAGCAGTTTTGCAGGACAGTACGAGCAGTACTTC. The chain joins TRBV27 to TRBJ2-7, with D perhaps TRBD1 (6 bases). V was shortened by 3 bases and J by 4 bases, with 10 bases between the two germline ends. Germline V gene sequence: CDR1 MNHEY, CDR2 SMNVEV (reference sequence). This CDR3 has 13 amino acids.

The chain is built from TRBV6-5 and TRBJ2-7; 9 bases match TRBD2. Germline V gene sequence: CDR1 MNHEY, CDR2 SVGAGI. V dropped 8 bases and J dropped 4; count of bases not matched to a gene: 9. This CDR3 has 14 residues. Here the CDR3 reads CASGLREGGYEQYF. CDR3 sequence (DNA): TGTGCCAGCGGCTTGCGGGAGGGCGGGTACGAGCAGTACTTC.

Concerning this clone: The sample carries other DNA sequences with the same CDR3. The rearrangement uses TRBV4-1 and TRBJ2-3; D possibly corresponds to TRBD1 (5 bases). Germline CDR1 reads MGHRA; CDR2 reads YSYEKL. The CDR3 is made up of 16 amino acids. V was trimmed by 0 bases and J by 1 base, leaving 11 bases between them. The CDR3 region is CASSQDGTGGTDTQYF. As DNA, the CDR3 is TGCGCCAGCAGCCAAGATGGAACAGGAGGCACAGATACGCAGTATTTT.

This chain connects TRBV7-8 to TRBJ2-6; 12 nucleotides match TRBD1. The CDR3 length is 21 residues. V gave up 0 bases and J gave up 0 bases; unmatched junction bases: 9. Germline V lookup: CDR1 SGHVS, CDR2 FQNEAQ. CDR3 bases: TGTGCCAGCAGCTTAGCCGGGACAGGGGGCCGCAAGCGCTCTGGGGCCAACGTCCTGACTTTC. It is translated as CASSLAGTGGRKRSGANVLTF.

The CDR3 spells CASSLGGAGEKLFF. The CDR3 coding sequence is TGTGCCAGCAGCTTAGGGGGCGCGGGAGAAAAACTGTTTTTT. V is TRBV11-3 and J is TRBJ1-4, with TRBD1 as a possible D gene (5 bases). Deletions cut 1 base from V and 8 bases from J, with 11 bases between. Germline CDR1 is SGHNT and CDR2 is YENEEA. This CDR3 comprises 14 residues.

V gene TRBV4-1 combines with J gene TRBJ2-7; unclear D gene. This CDR3 contains 15 residues. The V gene lost 1 base and the J gene lost 2 bases, with 12 bases spanning the gap. CDR1 is MGHRA, CDR2 YSYEKL, per germline. The CDR3, as DNA: TGCGCCAGCAGCCAAGGGATTACCGGAACCTACGAGCAGTACTTC. As protein: CASSQGITGTYEQYF.

The rearrangement joins TRBV27 to TRBJ2-4; D possibly matches TRBD1 or TRBD2 (5 bases each). The CDR3 extends over 16 amino acids. V was trimmed by 4 bases and J by 1 base, leaving 14 bases between them. Germline CDR1 MNHEY, CDR2 SMNVEV (reference sequence). The CDR3 DNA follows: TGTGCCAGCAGTTCCCTGGGGGTAGGGGCCAAAAACATTCAGTACTTC. Encoded protein: CASSSLGVGAKNIQYF.

V and J are TRBV27 and TRBJ2-2, with D tentatively TRBD2 (5 bases). The CDR3 is made up of 16 amino acids. The V end lost 5 bases, the J end lost 6 bases, and 19 bases lay between the germline ends. CDR1 is MNHEY, CDR2 SMNVEV, per germline (reference sequence). CDR3 in amino acids: CASSPDYQKGPGELFF. The CDR3 region has the DNA TGTGCCAGCAGTCCTGACTACCAGAAGGGCCCCGGGGAGCTGTTTTTT.

This clone was seen only once. The chain has TRBV29-1 and TRBJ1-2, with D perhaps TRBD1 (5 bases). Trimming left V 0 bases short and J 6 bases short, with 8 bases between. The CDR3 spans 12 residues. Per germline, CDR1 SQVTM and CDR2 ANQGSEA. CDR3 residues: CSVEDRGDGYTF. CDR3 nucleotide sequence: TGCAGCGTTGAAGACCGAGGGGATGGCTACACCTTC.

The rearrangement links TRBV7-6 to TRBJ2-1; D unresolved. Germline V gene lookup returns CDR1 SGHVS and CDR2 FNYEAQ. With 4 bases removed from V and 6 bases from J, the gap between germline ends came to 10 bases. The CDR3 is made up of 13 amino acids. The CDR3 DNA follows: TGTGCCAGCAGCTCCCTGATCGGCAATGAGCAGTTCTTC. Translation gives CASSSLIGNEQFF.

The CDR3 here is CASSPDRGDLEQFF. The CDR3 region has the DNA TGTGCCAGCAGCCCAGACAGAGGCGACCTTGAGCAGTTCTTC. The V gene is TRBV7-3, the J gene TRBJ2-1; tentative D call: TRBD1 (5 bases). Germline V CDR1 and CDR2: SGHTA, FQGTGA. The ends were cut back, 5 bases at V and 9 bases at J, with 17 bases in the middle. This CDR3 is 14 amino acids long.

The chain combines TRBV15 with TRBJ2-4, with 8 bases that match TRBD1. The CDR3 length is 16 residues. J lost 0 bases, V lost 5 bases, and 6 bases had no gene match. Germline V gene data show CDR1 as LNHNV and CDR2 as YYDKDF (reference sequence). CDR3 sequence reads: CATSQGTGLAKNIQYF. The CDR3 bases are TGTGCCACCAGCCAAGGGACAGGACTAGCCAAAAACATTCAGTACTTC.

This clone showed up just once. The chain employs TRBV19 and TRBJ1-1; maybe TRBD1 (5 bases). The CDR3 length is 16 residues. Germline CDR1 LNHDA, CDR2 SQIVND (reference sequence). Trimming removed 0 bases from V and 0 bases from J, with 11 bases in between. As DNA, the CDR3 is TGTGCCAGTAGTATAGATCAGGAGACAGTGAACACTGAAGCTTTCTTT. Protein: CASSIDQETVNTEAFF. The complete variable domain, with remaining parts taken from reference TRBV19 and TRBJ1-1, reads DGGITQSPKYLFRKEGQNVTLSCEQNLNHDAMYWYRQDPGQGLRLIYYSQIVNDFQKGDIAEGYSVSREKKESFPLTVTSAQKNPTAFYLCASSIDQETVNTEAFFGQGTRLTVV.

The chain couples TRBV28 to TRBJ1-5; D is ambiguous. Deletions cut 10 bases from V and 5 bases from J, with 21 bases between. This CDR3 contains 15 residues. Per the germline V gene, CDR1 is MDHEN and CDR2 is SYDVKM. The CDR3 nucleotides are TGTGCCATCTGTCCGGGTCCCGAGGTCCATCAGCCCCAGCATTTT. This sequence encodes CAICPGPEVHQPQHF.